A selection of T cell receptor beta chains follows, all from one sample in a study of blood T cell repertoires in COVID-19. Produced via immunoSEQ multiplex PCR; TCRdb's table is partial and in-frame only. Here the sample spans 240,000 or so clones, approximately 83% being singletons. The sequencing input was PBMCs or T cells enriched from blood (not recorded which). The receptors originated from a woman between 40 and 55 years old with acute COVID-19. Each CDR3 is given with its conserved first and last residue. A D gene is named only where the DNA matches it firmly. Rows give clone size only sometimes, using once, few, many, or a class for an expanded clone.

abundance,d_gene,j_gene,v_gene,CDR3aa,CDR3nt
few,TRBD2,TRBJ2-4,TRBV7-9,CASSLESGSEYF,TGTGCCAGCAGCTTGGAAAGCGGGAGTGAGTACTTC
NA,TRBD2,TRBJ2-1,TRBV19,CASTRLAGYYNEQFF,TGTGCCAGTACCCGGCTAGCGGGATACTACAATGAGCAGTTCTTC
NA,TRBD1,TRBJ1-2,TRBV5-1,CASSLEGARGYTF,TGCGCCAGCAGCTTGGAGGGGGCGCGTGGCTACACCTTC
NA,TRBD1,TRBJ2-7,TRBV5-1,CASSLAAQGDEQYF,TGCGCCAGCAGCTTGGCCGCACAGGGGGACGAGCAGTACTTC
NA,TRBD1,TRBJ1-5,TRBV6-5,CASLGTGTTQHF,TGTGCCAGCTTAGGGACAGGGACTACCCAGCATTTT
NA,NA,TRBJ2-7,TRBV6-5,CASSYSSTSYEQYF,TGTGCCAGCAGTTACTCGAGTACGTCCTACGAGCAGTACTTC
NA,TRBD1,TRBJ2-1,TRBV2,CASVDRGTFF,TGTGCCAGCGTGGACAGGGGGACGTTCTTC
NA,NA,TRBJ2-1,TRBV7-2,CASSQKNSEQFF,TGTGCCAGCAGCCAAAAAAACAGTGAGCAGTTCTTC
NA,NA,TRBJ2-4,TRBV11-3,CASSFSPQVKNIQYF,TGTGCCAGCAGCTTTTCTCCGCAGGTTAAAAACATTCAGTACTTC
NA,NA,TRBJ2-1,TRBV2,CASSDLASSYNEQFF,TGTGCCAGCAGTGATTTAGCGAGCTCCTACAATGAGCAGTTCTTC
NA,TRBD1,TRBJ1-2,TRBV28,CASSPGGGYTF,TGTGCCAGCAGCCCAGGGGGTGGCTACACCTTC
once,TRBD2,TRBJ2-1,TRBV5-4,CASSYGLAGNNEQFF,TGTGCCAGCAGCTACGGACTAGCGGGGAACAATGAGCAGTTCTTC
NA,NA,TRBJ1-2,TRBV11-2,CASSLTRDGYTF,TGTGCCAGCAGCTTAACGAGGGATGGCTACACCTTC
NA,TRBD2,TRBJ2-1,TRBV27,CASSLSLREGHDEQFF,TGTGCCAGCAGTTTAAGCTTGCGGGAGGGCCATGATGAGCAGTTCTTC
NA,TRBD1,TRBJ1-6,TRBV7-9,CASSSPGQHNSPLHF,TGTGCCAGCAGCTCACCGGGACAGCATAATTCACCCCTCCACTTT
few,NA,TRBJ1-1,TRBV4-1,CASSQEDSDSQGTEAFF,TGCGCCAGCAGCCAAGAAGATTCAGATTCACAGGGTACCGAAGCTTTCTTT
NA,TRBD2,TRBJ2-7,TRBV6-5,CASTYSGRAYEQYF,TGTGCCAGCACATATAGCGGGAGGGCCTACGAGCAGTACTTC
few,TRBD2,TRBJ2-1,TRBV27,CASSRIAGTSVNEQFF,TGTGCCAGCAGTCGAATTGCCGGGACTAGCGTAAATGAGCAGTTCTTC
NA,NA,TRBJ1-2,TRBV7-9,CASSLNQWGYTF,TGTGCCAGCAGCTTAAACCAGTGGGGCTACACCTTC
NA,NA,TRBJ1-2,TRBV29-1,CSVEDLDYGYTF,TGCAGCGTTGAAGATCTTGACTATGGCTACACCTTC
NA,TRBD2,TRBJ2-5,TRBV2,CASSEGLAGGTKTQYF,TGTGCCAGCAGTGAGGGACTAGCGGGAGGGACGAAGACCCAGTACTTC
NA,TRBD1,TRBJ2-7,TRBV7-2,CASKLIGGQGYYAQYF,TGTGCCAGCAAACTCATCGGGGGACAGGGCTACTACGCGCAGTACTTC
NA,TRBD2,TRBJ2-2,TRBV30,CAWINDPSGATGELFF,TGTGCCTGGATTAATGACCCTAGCGGGGCCACCGGGGAGCTGTTTTTT
NA,TRBD2,TRBJ2-1,TRBV10-1,CASSEYSGRFNEQFF,TGCGCCAGCAGTGAGTATAGCGGGAGATTTAATGAGCAGTTCTTC
NA,NA,TRBJ2-5,TRBV19,CASTRQLGDGETQYF,TGTGCCAGTACCAGACAGCTAGGAGATGGCGAGACCCAGTACTTC
NA,TRBD2,TRBJ2-1,TRBV7-9,CASSLVGTSGKNEQFF,TGTGCCAGCAGCTTAGTTGGGACTAGCGGGAAGAATGAGCAGTTCTTC
NA,TRBD1,TRBJ2-3,TRBV24-1,CATSDWTGPNTQYF,TGTGCCACCAGTGATTGGACAGGCCCGAATACGCAGTATTTT
once,NA,TRBJ1-6,TRBV5-1,CASSLVPGNSPLHF,TGCGCCAGCAGCTTAGTCCCGGGGAATTCACCCCTCCACTTT
NA,TRBD1,TRBJ2-7,TRBV6-5,CASSYGTGDEQYF,TGTGCCAGCAGTTACGGGACAGGCGACGAGCAGTACTTC
NA,NA,TRBJ2-7,TRBV18,CASSPPTNTREQYF,TGTGCCAGCTCACCCCCGACAAATACGCGCGAGCAGTACTTC
NA,TRBD2,TRBJ2-5,TRBV5-4,CASSLELAEETQYF,TGTGCCAGCAGCTTGGAACTAGCGGAAGAGACCCAGTACTTC